This entry is about one TCR beta chain. As yet, its antigen is unknown. With 60 Vbeta and 13 Jbeta primers, the PCR was carried out. The repertoire was sequenced with immunoSEQ multiplex PCR; TCRdb's copy has only in-frame clones and lacks some. The sample includes around 180,000 clones, about 77% seen only once; the top ten take 5% to 6%. The sample is drawn from a study of cytomegalovirus exposure and HLA in healthy donors. Study-wide points: TCR beta V- and J-gene trimming was later associated with a missense DCLRE1C variant. Available immune exposure information covered CMV serostatus only. Per a later analysis, under 20,000 TCR beta sequences showed association with HLA alleles at 0.05 false discovery rate.

V lost 4 bases and J lost 0, with 3 bases in between. CDR1 is SQVTM, CDR2 ANQGSEA, per germline. The length of the CDR3 is 11 residues. The chain joins TRBV29-1 to TRBJ1-1, with D unresolved. The TCR sequence derives from a woman aged 25 to 39 in good health and CMV-seropositive. The sequencing sample was made of PBMCs. CDR3 region: CSVVMNTEAFF. CDR3 bases: TGCAGCGTTGTAATGAACACTGAAGCTTTCTTT.